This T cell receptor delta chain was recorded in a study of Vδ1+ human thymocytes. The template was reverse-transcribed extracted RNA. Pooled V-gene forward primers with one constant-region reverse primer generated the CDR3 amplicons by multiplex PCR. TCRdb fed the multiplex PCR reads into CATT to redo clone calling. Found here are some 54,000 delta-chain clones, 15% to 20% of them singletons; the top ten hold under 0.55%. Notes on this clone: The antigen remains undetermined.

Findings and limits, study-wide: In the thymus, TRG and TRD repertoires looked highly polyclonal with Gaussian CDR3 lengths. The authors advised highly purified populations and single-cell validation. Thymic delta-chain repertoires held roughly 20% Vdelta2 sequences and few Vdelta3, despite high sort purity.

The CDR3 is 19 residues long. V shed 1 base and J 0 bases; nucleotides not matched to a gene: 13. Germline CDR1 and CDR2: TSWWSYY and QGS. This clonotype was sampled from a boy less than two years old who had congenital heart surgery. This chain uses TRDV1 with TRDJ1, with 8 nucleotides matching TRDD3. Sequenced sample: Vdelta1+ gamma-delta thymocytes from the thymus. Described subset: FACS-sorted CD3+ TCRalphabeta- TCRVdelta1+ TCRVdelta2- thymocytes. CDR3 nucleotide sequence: TGTGCTCTTGGGGAACCGGGTCCGACGGACTGGGGGTACACCGATAAACTCATCTTT. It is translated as CALGEPGPTDWGYTDKLIF.